The T cell receptor beta chain under discussion was sequenced for a study of spatial heterogeneity in lung cancer. Study at large: Raw reads showed each unique TCR and UMI combination turning up more than ten times on average.

Specified time point: sample taken at primary tumor resection. Unsorted whole RNA of tumor, nontumor lung or frozen PBMC was sequenced. This clonotype has ten or more counts. Its antigen is unidentified. TCRdb re-called the 5' RACE reads with MiXCR, one entry per CDR3 protein. The sample shows roughly 80,000 distinct CDR3 sequences, roughly 12% of them seen only once. This CDR3 contains 15 residues. Trimming took 2 bases from V and 9 from J, leaving 14 bases between them. Germline lookup yields CDR1 MDHEN and CDR2 SYDVKM. The study's findings and limits: At resection, ubiquitous expanded tumor TCRs appeared in blood more than at follow-up.

The sample here was PBMCs, taken at surgery. This receptor was obtained from a male donor with early-stage non-small cell lung cancer. The chain links TRBV28 to TRBJ1-6, with D perhaps TRBD1 (5 bases). The CDR3 nucleotides are TGTGCCAGCAGTTTAGGGACCCACAGGACTTCACCCCTCCACTTT. Residues: CASSLGTHRTSPLHF.